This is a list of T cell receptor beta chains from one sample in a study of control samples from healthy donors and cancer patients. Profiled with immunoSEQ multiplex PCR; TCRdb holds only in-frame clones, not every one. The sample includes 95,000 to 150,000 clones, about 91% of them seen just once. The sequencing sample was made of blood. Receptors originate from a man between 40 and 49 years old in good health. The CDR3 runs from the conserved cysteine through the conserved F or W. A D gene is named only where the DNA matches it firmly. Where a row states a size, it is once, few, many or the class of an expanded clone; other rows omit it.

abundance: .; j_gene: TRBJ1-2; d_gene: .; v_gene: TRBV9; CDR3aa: CASSVDATPGHGGYTF; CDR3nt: TGTGCCAGCAGCGTAGATGCGACACCCGGACACGGGGGCTACACCTTC
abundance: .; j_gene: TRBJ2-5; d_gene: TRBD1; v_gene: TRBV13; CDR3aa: CASSQRQGQETQYF; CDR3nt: TGTGCCAGCAGCCAAAGACAGGGACAAGAGACCCAGTACTTC
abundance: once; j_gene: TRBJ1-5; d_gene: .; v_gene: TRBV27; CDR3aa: CASSQGGVLKDQPQHF; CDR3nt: TGTGCCAGCAGTCAAGGGGGGGTTCTCAAGGATCAGCCCCAGCATTTT
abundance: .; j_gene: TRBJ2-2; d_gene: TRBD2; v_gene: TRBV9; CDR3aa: CASSEGTSGGPNTGELFF; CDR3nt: TGTGCCAGCAGCGAGGGGACTAGCGGGGGGCCAAACACCGGGGAGCTGTTTTTT
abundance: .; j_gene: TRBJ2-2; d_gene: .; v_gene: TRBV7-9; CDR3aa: CASSPARANTGELFF; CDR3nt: TGTGCCAGCAGCCCCGCGAGGGCGAACACCGGGGAGCTGTTTTTT
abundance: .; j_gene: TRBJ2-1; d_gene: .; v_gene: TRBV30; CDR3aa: CASSDGINEQFF; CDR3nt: TGTGCCTCTAGTGATGGCATCAATGAGCAGTTCTTC
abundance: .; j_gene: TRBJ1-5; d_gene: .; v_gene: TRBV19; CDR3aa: CASRGGRMVGQPQHF; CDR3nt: TGTGCCAGTAGGGGGGGGCGTATGGTAGGACAGCCCCAGCATTTT
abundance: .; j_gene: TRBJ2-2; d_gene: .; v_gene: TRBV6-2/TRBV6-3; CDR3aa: CASSSQGRGNTGELFF; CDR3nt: TGTGCCAGCAGTTCCCAGGGGAGGGGAAACACCGGGGAGCTGTTTTTT
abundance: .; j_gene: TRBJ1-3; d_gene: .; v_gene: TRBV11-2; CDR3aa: CASSRPAGPNSGNTIYF; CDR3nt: TGTGCCAGCAGCAGGCCAGCAGGGCCTAACTCTGGAAACACCATATATTTT
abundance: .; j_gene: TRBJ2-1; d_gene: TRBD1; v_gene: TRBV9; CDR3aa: CASTLSGQGDYNEQFF; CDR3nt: TGTGCCAGCACCCTCTCGGGACAGGGGGATTACAATGAGCAGTTCTTC
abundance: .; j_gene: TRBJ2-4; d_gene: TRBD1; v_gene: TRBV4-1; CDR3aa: CASSQVVPGTGDKNIQYF; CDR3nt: TGCGCCAGCAGCCAAGTTGTTCCCGGGACAGGGGACAAAAACATTCAGTACTTC
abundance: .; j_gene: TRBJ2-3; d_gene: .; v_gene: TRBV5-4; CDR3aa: CASSFDQFRAYTDTQYF; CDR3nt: TGTGCCAGCAGCTTTGACCAATTTAGGGCTTACACAGATACGCAGTATTTT
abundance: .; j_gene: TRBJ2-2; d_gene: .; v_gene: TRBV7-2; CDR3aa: CASSLALIAVNTGELFF; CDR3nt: TGTGCCAGCAGCTTAGCGCTTATAGCGGTAAACACCGGGGAGCTGTTTTTT
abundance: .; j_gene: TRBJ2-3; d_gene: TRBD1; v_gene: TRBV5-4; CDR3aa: CASSRDSLTDTQYF; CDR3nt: TGTGCCAGCAGCCGGGACAGTCTCACAGATACGCAGTATTTT
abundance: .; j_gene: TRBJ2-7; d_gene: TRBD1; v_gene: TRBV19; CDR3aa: CASSTGQGKSYEQYF; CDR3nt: TGTGCCAGTAGTACCGGACAGGGTAAATCCTACGAGCAGTACTTC
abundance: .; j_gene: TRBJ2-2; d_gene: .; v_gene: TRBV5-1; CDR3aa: CASSPGLPGELFF; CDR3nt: TGCGCCAGCAGCCCCGGGCTCCCCGGGGAGCTGTTTTTT
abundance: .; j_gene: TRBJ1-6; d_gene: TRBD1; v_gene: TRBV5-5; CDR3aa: CASSPPGQGYNSPLHF; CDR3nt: TGTGCCAGCAGCCCTCCGGGACAGGGCTATAATTCACCCCTCCACTTT
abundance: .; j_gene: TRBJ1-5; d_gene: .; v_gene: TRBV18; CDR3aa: CASSPRGGNQPQHF; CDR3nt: TGTGCCAGCTCACCCCGGGGAGGCAATCAGCCCCAGCATTTT
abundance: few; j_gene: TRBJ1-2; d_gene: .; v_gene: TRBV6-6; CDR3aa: CASAREAPRNYGYTF; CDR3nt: TGTGCCAGCGCGAGGGAGGCCCCGCGGAACTATGGCTACACCTTC
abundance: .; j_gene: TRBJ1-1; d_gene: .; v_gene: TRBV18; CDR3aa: CASSPLPPRANTEAFF; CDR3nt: TGTGCCAGCTCACCCTTACCGCCTCGGGCGAACACTGAAGCTTTCTTT
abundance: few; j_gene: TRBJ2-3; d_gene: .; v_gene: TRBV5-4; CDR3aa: CASSLASADTQYF; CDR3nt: TGTGCCAGCAGCTTGGCTAGTGCAGATACGCAGTATTTT
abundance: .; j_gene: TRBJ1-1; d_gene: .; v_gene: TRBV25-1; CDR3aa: CASSVMKGTEAFF; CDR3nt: TGTGCCAGCAGTGTAATGAAGGGTACTGAAGCTTTCTTT
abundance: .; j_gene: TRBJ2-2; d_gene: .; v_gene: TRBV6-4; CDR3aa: CASSDQSTGELFF; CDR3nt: TGTGCCAGCAGCGACCAGTCCACCGGGGAGCTGTTTTTT
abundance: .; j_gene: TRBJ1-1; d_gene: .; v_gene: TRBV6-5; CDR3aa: CASRPRDSPEAFF; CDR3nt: TGTGCCAGCAGGCCCCGGGATTCCCCTGAAGCTTTCTTT
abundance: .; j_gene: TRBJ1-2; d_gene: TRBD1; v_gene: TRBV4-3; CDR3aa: CASSQAETGGFGYTF; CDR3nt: TGCGCCAGCAGCCAAGCTGAGACAGGGGGATTTGGCTACACCTTC
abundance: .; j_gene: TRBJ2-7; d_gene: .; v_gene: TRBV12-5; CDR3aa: CASVPTTSSYEQYF; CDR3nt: TGTGCTAGTGTTCCCACTACTAGCTCCTACGAGCAGTACTTC
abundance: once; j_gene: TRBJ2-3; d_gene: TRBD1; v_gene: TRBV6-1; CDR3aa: CASSEPARGREGTQYF; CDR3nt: TGTGCCAGCAGTGAGCCCGCCAGGGGGCGAGAAGGTACGCAGTATTTT
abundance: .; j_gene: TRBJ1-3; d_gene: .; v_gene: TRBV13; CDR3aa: CASSLMVVTGNTIYF; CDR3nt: TGTGCCAGCAGCTTAATGGTGGTAACTGGAAACACCATATATTTT
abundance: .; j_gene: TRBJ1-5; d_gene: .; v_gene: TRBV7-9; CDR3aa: CASSLAGYSNQPQHF; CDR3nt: TGTGCCAGCAGCTTAGCTGGTTATAGCAATCAGCCCCAGCATTTT
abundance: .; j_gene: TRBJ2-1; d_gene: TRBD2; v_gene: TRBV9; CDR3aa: CASSLGSGGQRVEQFF; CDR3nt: TGTGCCAGCAGCCTAGGAAGCGGGGGTCAACGGGTTGAGCAGTTCTTC
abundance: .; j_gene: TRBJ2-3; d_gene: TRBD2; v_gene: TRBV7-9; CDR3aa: CASSVSGARTDTQYF; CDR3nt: TGTGCCAGCAGCGTTAGCGGGGCTCGCACAGATACGCAGTATTTT
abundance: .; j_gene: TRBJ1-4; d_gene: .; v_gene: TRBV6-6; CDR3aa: CASRNTDRPGEKLFF; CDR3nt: TGTGCCAGCAGGAATACTGACAGGCCGGGTGAAAAACTGTTTTTT
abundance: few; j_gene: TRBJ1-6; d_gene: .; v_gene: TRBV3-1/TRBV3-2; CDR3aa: CASSPWTDGASPLHF; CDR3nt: TGTGCCAGCAGCCCTTGGACGGATGGAGCTTCACCCCTCCACTTT
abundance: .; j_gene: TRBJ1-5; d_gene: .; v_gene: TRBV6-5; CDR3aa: CASRLDLNQPQHF; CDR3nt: TGTGCCAGCAGACTGGACCTCAATCAGCCCCAGCATTTT
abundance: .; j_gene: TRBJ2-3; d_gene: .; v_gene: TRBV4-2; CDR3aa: CASSQDFWEGADTDTQYF; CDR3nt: TGTGCCAGCAGCCAAGATTTTTGGGAGGGGGCTGATACAGATACGCAGTATTTT
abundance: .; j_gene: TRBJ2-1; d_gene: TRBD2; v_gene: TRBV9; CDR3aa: CASSSSGGHNEQFF; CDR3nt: TGTGCCAGCAGCTCTAGCGGGGGGCATAATGAGCAGTTCTTC
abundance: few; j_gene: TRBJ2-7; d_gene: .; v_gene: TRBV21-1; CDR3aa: CASSVRGRDRSSYEQYF; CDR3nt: TGTGCCAGCAGCGTCCGCGGGAGAGACAGGTCCTCCTACGAGCAGTACTTC
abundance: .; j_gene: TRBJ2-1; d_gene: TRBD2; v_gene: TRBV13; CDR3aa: CASSSGTSGGEQFF; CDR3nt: TGTGCCAGCAGCTCAGGGACTAGCGGGGGTGAGCAGTTCTTC
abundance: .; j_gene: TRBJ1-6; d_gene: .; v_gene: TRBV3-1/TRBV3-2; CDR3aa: CASSQGDNSPLHF; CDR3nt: TGTGCCAGCAGCCAGGGTGATAATTCACCCCTCCACTTT
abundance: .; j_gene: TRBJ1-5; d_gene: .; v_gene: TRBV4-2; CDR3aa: CASSQEGQRYSNQPQHF; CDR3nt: TGTGCCAGCAGCCAAGAGGGCCAACGGTATAGCAATCAGCCCCAGCATTTT
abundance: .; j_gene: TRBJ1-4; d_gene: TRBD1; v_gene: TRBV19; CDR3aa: CASNMGTGVDEKLFF; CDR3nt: TGTGCCAGTAACATGGGGACAGGGGTTGATGAAAAACTGTTTTTT
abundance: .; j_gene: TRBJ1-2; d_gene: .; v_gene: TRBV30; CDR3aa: CACSPTNYGYTF; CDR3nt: TGTGCCTGCAGCCCTACTAACTATGGCTACACCTTC